This T cell receptor beta chain was found in a study of post-analysis software for immune sequencing data. Study as a whole: Relapsing-remitting, secondary progressive and progressive-relapsing multiple sclerosis courses were included. General study findings and limits: F-measure co-clustering was strong for batch-matched samples. Normalized Chao1 diversity was significantly reduced in patients versus controls.

TCR beta libraries were prepared from cDNA with unique molecular identifiers. The yield from roughly 1 to 10 million T cells was around 500,000 cDNA molecules in total. TCRdb itself ran the PCR reads through MiXCR, one entry per CDR3 protein. The sample carries roughly 730,000 distinct CDR3 sequences, just under 30% recorded once. In regard to this clonotype: Its target is unknown.

The sequencing input was blood. The clonotype originates from a girl aged 10-17 years with multiple sclerosis.

The CDR3 spells CSAGRGSTEAFF. The CDR3 bases are TGCAGTGCTGGCAGGGGTAGCACTGAAGCTTTCTTT. The chain links TRBV20-1 to TRBJ1-1, with D possibly TRBD1 on 6 matching bases. Trimming cost V 5 bases and J 4 bases, with 11 bases left between them. The CDR3 loop spans 12 amino acids. Per the germline V gene, CDR1 is DFQATT and CDR2 is SNEGSKA (reference sequence).